The 27 T cell receptor beta chains below all came from one sample that was sequenced in a study of vaccination and CD4 T cells after COVID-19. The treatment here: approximately 9-day PBMC culture with coronavirus spike peptide pools or control peptides (ViraFEST assay). Oncomine TCR Beta short-read sequencing was applied to DNA from cultured CD4+ T cells. TCRdb passed the PCR reads through MiXCR, listing each CDR3 protein once. This sample has nearly 15,000 distinct CDR3 sequences, with around 24% found just once. Antigens of these TCRs are unknown. The sample comprised cultured CD4+ T cells from blood. The origin of the receptors is a human donor with COVID-19.

This clonotype was observed a handful of times. The rearrangement joins TRBV2 to TRBJ1-2; 7 nucleotides line up with TRBD1. CDR1 and CDR2 (germline): SNHLY, FYNNEI. V lost 7 bases, J lost 4 bases, and 12 bases stayed unmatched. This CDR3 comprises 15 residues. CDR3 sequence (DNA): TGTGCCAGCACCCAGGGGGGGGGATGGACCTATGGCTACACCTTC. Translation: CASTQGGGWTYGYTF.

This chain joins TRBV7-3 and TRBJ1-6; 8 bases are shared with TRBD1. Germline V CDR1 and CDR2: SGHTA, FQGTGA. After removal of 5 bases from V and 10 bases from J, the junction contained 7 bases not matched to a gene. This CDR3 region has 14 residues. Here the CDR3 reads CASSRTGLGSPLHF. The CDR3 DNA reads as TGTGCCAGCAGCAGGACAGGGTTAGGGTCACCCCTCCACTTT.

Comment on this clonotype: The CDR3 ends on some other residue instead of the conserved phenylalanine or tryptophan, so this is likely a read error. CDR3: CASSITYFTPEAFS. For the CDR3, the DNA is TGTGCCAGCAGCATAACCTATTTTACCCCTGAAGCTTTCTCT. The chain uses TRBV7-2 and TRBJ1-1; D is unresolved. Germline V gives CDR1 SGHTA, CDR2 FQGNSA. CDR3 length: 14 amino acids. Deletions cut 5 bases from V and 6 bases from J, with 16 bases between.

This clonotype was found a few times. The genes are TRBV20-1 and TRBJ2-3; TRBD2 matches at 14 bases. V lost 0 bases, J lost 2 bases, and 4 bases stayed unmatched. CDR3 length: 17 residues. Germline-derived CDR1 and CDR2 are DFQATT and SNEGSKA (reference sequence). The CDR3: CSARDRTSGGHTDTQYF. CDR3 coding DNA: TGCAGTGCTAGAGATAGGACTAGCGGGGGGCACACAGATACGCAGTATTTT.

This clonotype appeared a few times. The chain has TRBV11-2 and TRBJ1-5; a possible D gene is TRBD1 (6 bases). Germline CDR1 and CDR2: SGHAT and FQNNGV. The V gene lost 4 bases and the J gene lost 6 bases, with 13 bases spanning the gap. The CDR3 length is 14 residues. CDR3 sequence (DNA): TGTGCCAGCAGCTCTGGGGGGCCTGGTCAGCCCCAGCATTTT. This codes for CASSSGGPGQPQHF. The variable domain in full, completed from reference TRBV11-2 and TRBJ1-5, reads EAGVAQSPRYKIIEKRQSVAFWCNPISGHATLYWYQQILGQGPKLLIQFQNNGVVDDSQLPKDRFSAERLKGVDSTLKIQPAKLEDSAVYLCASSSGGPGQPQHFGDGTRLSIL.

This clonotype is categorized as medium-sized. The genes are TRBV7-2 and TRBJ1-5, with D tentatively TRBD1 (5 bases). The CDR3 has 15 amino acids. Trimming removed 4 bases from V and 3 bases from J, with 13 bases in between. The germline gives CDR1 SGHTA, CDR2 FQGNSA. CDR3 bases: TGTGCCAGCAGCTCCTCGGGACGCCCCAATCAGCCCCAGCATTTT. This gives the protein CASSSSGRPNQPQHF. Full variable domain (rest looked up from reference TRBV7-2 and TRBJ1-5): GAGVSQSPSNKVTEKGKDVELRCDPISGHTALYWYRQSLGQGLEFLIYFQGNSAPDKSGLPSDRFSAERTGGSVSTLTIQRTQQEDSAVYLCASSSSGRPNQPQHFGDGTRLSIL.

This clonotype was recorded a few times. The gene calls are TRBV7-2 and TRBJ2-2, with a tentative D call TRBD2 (5 bases). There are 14 residues in the CDR3. Germline V gene data show CDR1 as SGHTA and CDR2 as FQGNSA. V was pared by 3 bases and J by 1 base, with 6 bases between. The CDR3 protein is CASSLAGNTGELFF. In DNA form, the CDR3 reads TGTGCCAGCAGCTTGGCGGGGAACACCGGGGAGCTGTTTTTT.

The chain combines TRBV28 with TRBJ1-5; possibly TRBD1 for D (6 bases). Trimming shortened V by 5 bases and J by 3 bases, and 14 bases separated the two germline ends. The CDR3 has 15 residues. The V gene's germline CDR1 is MDHEN and CDR2 SYDVKM. The CDR3 loop is CASSRKQGINQPQHF. The CDR3 nucleotides are TGTGCCAGCAGTCGAAAACAGGGCATCAATCAGCCCCAGCATTTT.

Only a few counts were recorded for this clonotype. The chain recombines TRBV6-1 with TRBJ1-1, with D possibly matching TRBD1 (6 bases). Germline lookup yields CDR1 MNHNS and CDR2 SASEGT. The CDR3 spans 13 residues. V lost 3 bases, J lost 6 bases, and 11 bases lay in between. DNA of the CDR3: TGTGCCAGCAGTGATAGGGGGTACTCTGAAGCTTTCTTT. Translating it yields CASSDRGYSEAFF.

A few counts support this clonotype. The chain carries TRBV7-6 and TRBJ2-3, with D perhaps matching TRBD2 (5 bases). The CDR3 consists of 15 residues. Trimming removed 1 base at V and 7 bases at J, with 15 bases between. Germline V lookup: CDR1 SGHVS, CDR2 FNYEAQ. The CDR3 region has the DNA TGTGCCAGCAGCTTAGTGAGTTCCGGGGAAAATACGCAGTATTTT. It is translated as CASSLVSSGENTQYF.

The table lists this clonotype with a few counts. V usage is TRBV12-3 or TRBV12-4 and J usage is TRBJ1-5; D remains ambiguous. Trimming removed 7 bases at V and 1 base at J, with 5 bases between. The length of the CDR3 is 12 residues. CDR3 in DNA: TGTGCCAGCACCATCAGCAATCAGCCCCAGCATTTT. This encodes CASTISNQPQHF.

This clonotype occurred a few times. CDR3 in DNA: TGTGCCAGCAGCTTCGGGGCCCCCACAGATACGCAGTATTTT. This encodes CASSFGAPTDTQYF. The V and J genes are TRBV7-2 and TRBJ2-3; the D call may be TRBD1 or TRBD2 (5 bases each). CDR3 length: 14 amino acids. Germline values: CDR1 SGHTA, CDR2 FQGNSA. The V end was cut by 3 bases, the J end by 2 bases, with 9 bases between.

J is TRBJ1-1 and V is TRBV19; D is uncertain. Germline CDR1 and CDR2: LNHDA and SQIVND (reference sequence). There are 13 residues in the CDR3. V was shortened by 5 bases and J by 1 base, with 8 bases between the two germline ends. In DNA form, the CDR3 reads TGTGCCAGTAGTTTTCTGCAGAACACTGAAGCTTTCTTT. It translates to CASSFLQNTEAFF.

The chain joins TRBV19 to TRBJ1-6; D may be TRBD1 (6 bases). Trimming stripped 5 bases from V and 7 bases from J, with 18 bases between. CDR1 is LNHDA, CDR2 SQIVND, per germline (reference sequence). This CDR3 has 16 residues. Written as DNA, the CDR3 is TGTGCCAGTAGTCCTACCCAGGGGAAGGGAAATTCACCCCTCCACTTT. This translates into CASSPTQGKGNSPLHF.

This clonotype was recorded only once. The chain carries TRBV5-8 and TRBJ1-5; D gene unclear. Trimming left V 1 base short and J 7 bases short, with 9 bases between. Germline CDR1 SGHTS, CDR2 YDEGEE. The CDR3 contains 13 residues. CDR3 region: CASSLKNMQPQHF. In DNA, the CDR3 is TGTGCCAGCAGCTTGAAGAATATGCAGCCCCAGCATTTT.

The rearrangement links TRBV6-1 to TRBJ2-4, with a weak D call TRBD2 (5 bases). The V and J ends lost 2 bases and 0 bases respectively, with 11 bases between them. The CDR3 extends over 16 amino acids. Germline V gene sequence: CDR1 MNHNS, CDR2 SASEGT. CDR3 DNA: TGTGCCAGCAGTGAAAGGGAGATTCTAGCCAAAAACATTCAGTACTTC. Encoded protein: CASSEREILAKNIQYF.

This clonotype was detected only a few times. The gene calls are TRBV28 and TRBJ1-2; unclear D gene. Germline V CDR1 and CDR2: MDHEN, SYDVKM. This CDR3 contains 15 residues. Trimming took 4 bases from V and 7 from J, leaving 19 bases between them. This CDR3 is CASSSQALERGGYTF. The CDR3 region has the DNA TGTGCCAGCAGTTCCCAGGCGCTCGAGCGAGGTGGCTACACCTTC.

This clonotype was seen only a few times. The chain uses TRBV30 and TRBJ1-5, with 10 bases fitting TRBD1. V dropped 1 base and J dropped 6; count of bases not matched to a gene: 3. This CDR3 contains 14 residues. Germline CDR1 and CDR2: GTSNPN and SVGIG (reference sequence). CDR3 region: CAWSGQGAGQPQHF. CDR3 nucleotide sequence: TGTGCCTGGAGTGGACAGGGGGCTGGTCAGCCCCAGCATTTT.

The V gene is TRBV7-8, the J gene TRBJ1-2, with D maybe TRBD1 (6 bases). The CDR3 contains 14 residues. CDR1 is SGHVS, CDR2 FQNEAQ, per germline. V lost 1 base to trimming and J lost 7 bases, with 13 bases between them. CDR3 amino acids: CASSLDQGRSGYTF. CDR3 sequence (DNA): TGTGCCAGCAGCTTAGATCAGGGGAGGAGTGGCTACACCTTC.

In the case of this clonotype: A junction boundary mismatches the germline segment, possibly from a read error. The chain employs TRBV2 and TRBJ1-5; 12 bases fit TRBD1. CDR1 and CDR2 from the germline V gene are SNHLY and FYNNEI. There are 17 residues in the CDR3. In nucleotides, the CDR3 is TGTGTCAGCAATGGAGGGACAGGGGGCAGGGGCAATCAGCCCCAGCATTTT. Encoded protein: CVSNGGTGGRGNQPQHF.

V is TRBV7-8 and J is TRBJ1-2; TRBD1 matches at 8 bases. With 5 bases clipped from V and 8 bases from J, the junction kept 13 bases outside the gene matches. The CDR3 consists of 15 residues. Germline V lookup: CDR1 SGHVS, CDR2 FQNEAQ. As DNA, the CDR3 is TGTGCCAGCAGCCGGACGGACAGGGTTGAGAGCGGCTACACCTTC. This sequence encodes CASSRTDRVESGYTF.

This chain connects TRBV24-1 to TRBJ1-2, with 10 nucleotides matching TRBD1. V was pared by 5 bases and J by 10 bases, with 3 bases of the junction left unmatched. Per the germline V gene, CDR1 is KGHDR and CDR2 is SFDVKD. The CDR3 contains 12 residues. CDR3 coding DNA: TGTGCCACCAGTGCGGGACAGGGGAACTACACCTTC. Translating it yields CATSAGQGNYTF.

The chain has TRBV20-1 and TRBJ2-1, with 14 bases matching TRBD2. V lost 4 bases to trimming and J lost 9 bases; unmatched junction nucleotides: 8. Looked up from germline, CDR1 is DFQATT and CDR2 is SNEGSKA (reference sequence). This CDR3 has 15 residues. The CDR3 reads CSAKQTSGGAGEQFF. CDR3 nucleotides: TGCAGTGCTAAGCAGACTAGCGGGGGGGCAGGTGAGCAGTTCTTC.

The chain couples TRBV6-1 to TRBJ1-2; D not resolved. The germline V gene encodes CDR1 MNHNS and CDR2 SASEGT. V was cut by 8 bases and J by 4 bases, with 17 bases left in between. The CDR3 has 14 amino acids. CDR3 in amino acids: CASVATRALYGYTF. CDR3 DNA sequence: TGTGCCAGCGTTGCGACCAGAGCCCTCTATGGCTACACCTTC.

The rearrangement joins TRBV4-3 to TRBJ1-5; TRBD1 matches 7 bases. The CDR3 extends over 16 amino acids. Germline CDR1 is LGHNA and CDR2 is YSLEER. The V gene end was trimmed by 3 bases and the J gene end by 5 bases; junction bases not matched to a gene: 10. As DNA, the CDR3 is TGCGCCAGCAGCCAGGACAAAACAGGGGCCGATCAGCCCCAGCATTTT. Translated: CASSQDKTGADQPQHF.

This chain connects TRBV6-1 to TRBJ2-7; a possible D gene is TRBD1 (6 bases). The CDR3 contains 14 residues. Germline V CDR1 and CDR2: MNHNS, SASEGT. Trimming removed 8 bases from V and 0 bases from J, with 14 bases in between. For the CDR3, the DNA is TGTGCCAGCGAGGGGGTAAGGAGCTCCTACGAGCAGTACTTC. Protein: CASEGVRSSYEQYF.

V gene TRBV20-1 combines with J gene TRBJ2-2; no definite D call. V was cut by 6 bases and J by 0 bases, with 8 bases left in between. The CDR3 loop spans 13 amino acids. CDR1 and CDR2 from the germline V gene are DFQATT and SNEGSKA (reference sequence). CDR3 protein: CSAPDANTGELFF. In DNA form, the CDR3 reads TGCAGTGCCCCCGACGCGAACACCGGGGAGCTGTTTTTT.